The sequence of this T cell receptor (beta chain) was determined in a study of T cell responses to AZD1222 COVID-19 vaccine. General study findings and limits: Spike as a whole was targeted by vaccine-associated CD4 TCRs, dominant at 160-218 and 743-854. It was only a handful of AZD1222 recipients who were seropositive at baseline.

Only one count was recorded for this clone. Antigen: not known. The method was immunoSEQ multiplex PCR; TCRdb's version includes in-frame clones alone and lacks a portion of them. The sample carries approximately 110,000 clones, roughly 84% recorded once. The origin of this receptor is an adult in good health. Specimen: peripheral blood, collected on day 0 of AZD1222 vaccination.

The CDR3 DNA is TGTGCCTGGACATCCTTCCAGAGGGACACTGAAGCTTTCTTT. Residues: CAWTSFQRDTEAFF. V usage is TRBV30 and J usage is TRBJ1-1, with D unresolved. Trimming stripped 4 bases from V and 3 bases from J, with 15 bases between. Germline loops: CDR1 GTSNPN, CDR2 SVGIG (reference sequence). This CDR3 contains 14 residues.